The entry that follows covers one T cell receptor beta chain sequence. Its target is not known. These data belong to a study of CD8 T cells in ankylosing spondylitis. Study-wide points: Matched ankylosing spondylitis synovial fluid reportedly contained a significantly enriched population of disease-linked clones. Among TCR beta sequences, a motif of eight highly homologous variants appeared characteristic of ankylosing spondylitis blood.

V lost 3 bases and J lost 4; bases outside the gene matches: 4. From germline, CDR1 is MNHEY and CDR2 SMNVEV (reference sequence). CDR3 size: 14 residues. TCRdb analysed the 5' RACE reads with MiXCR anew, one entry per CDR3 protein. This sample has roughly 700,000 distinct CDR3 sequences; around 19% occur once, and the top ten carry about a fifth. The source is a male donor with ankylosing spondylitis. The genes are TRBV27 and TRBJ2-7; TRBD2 matches 9 bases. Sequencing was performed on blood, either unsorted or a sorted T cell fraction (not recorded which). CDR3 coding DNA: TGTGCCAGCAGTTTCTGGCGGGAGGGGTACGAGCAGTACTTC. Translated: CASSFWREGYEQYF.